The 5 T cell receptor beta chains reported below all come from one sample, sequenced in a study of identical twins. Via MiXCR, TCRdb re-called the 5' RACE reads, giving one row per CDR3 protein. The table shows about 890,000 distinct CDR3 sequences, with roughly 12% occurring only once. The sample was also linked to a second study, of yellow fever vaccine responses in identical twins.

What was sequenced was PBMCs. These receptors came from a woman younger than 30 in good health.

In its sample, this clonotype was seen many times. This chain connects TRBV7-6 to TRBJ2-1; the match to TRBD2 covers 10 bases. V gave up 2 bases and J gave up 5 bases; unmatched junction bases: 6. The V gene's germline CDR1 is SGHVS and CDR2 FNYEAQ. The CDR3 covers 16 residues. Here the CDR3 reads CASSLSSGSFNNEQFF. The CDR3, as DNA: TGTGCCAGCAGCTTATCTAGCGGGAGTTTTAACAATGAGCAGTTCTTC.

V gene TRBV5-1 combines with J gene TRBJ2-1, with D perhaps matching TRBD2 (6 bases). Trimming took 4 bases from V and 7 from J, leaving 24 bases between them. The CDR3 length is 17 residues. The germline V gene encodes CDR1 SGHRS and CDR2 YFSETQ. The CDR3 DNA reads TGCGCCAGCAGCCTGGGAGCCTCTGGGACTGTGGGGAATGAGCAGTTCTTC. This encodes CASSLGASGTVGNEQFF.

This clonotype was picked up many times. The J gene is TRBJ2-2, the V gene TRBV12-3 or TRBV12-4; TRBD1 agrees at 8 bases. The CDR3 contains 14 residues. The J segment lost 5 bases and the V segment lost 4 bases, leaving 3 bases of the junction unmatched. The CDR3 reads CASSYRQGTGELFF. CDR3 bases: TGTGCCAGCAGTTACCGACAGGGGACCGGGGAGCTGTTTTTT.

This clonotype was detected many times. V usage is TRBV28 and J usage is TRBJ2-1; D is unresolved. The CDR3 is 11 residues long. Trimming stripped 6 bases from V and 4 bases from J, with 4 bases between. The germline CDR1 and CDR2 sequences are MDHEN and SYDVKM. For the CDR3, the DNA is TGTGCCAGCAGGAATTACAATGAGCAGTTCTTC. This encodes CASRNYNEQFF.

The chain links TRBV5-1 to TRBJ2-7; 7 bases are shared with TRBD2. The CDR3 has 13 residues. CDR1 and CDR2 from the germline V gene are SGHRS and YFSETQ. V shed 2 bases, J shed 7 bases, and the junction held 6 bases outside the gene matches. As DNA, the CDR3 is TGCGCCAGCAGCTTTCGGGAGGCGGGGGAGCAGTACTTC. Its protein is CASSFREAGEQYF. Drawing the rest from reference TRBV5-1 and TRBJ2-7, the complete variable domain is KAGVTQTPRYLIKTRGQQVTLSCSPISGHRSVSWYQQTPGQGLQFLFEYFSETQRNKGNFPGRFSGRQFSNSRSEMNVSTLELGDSALYLCASSFREAGEQYFGPGTRLTVT.